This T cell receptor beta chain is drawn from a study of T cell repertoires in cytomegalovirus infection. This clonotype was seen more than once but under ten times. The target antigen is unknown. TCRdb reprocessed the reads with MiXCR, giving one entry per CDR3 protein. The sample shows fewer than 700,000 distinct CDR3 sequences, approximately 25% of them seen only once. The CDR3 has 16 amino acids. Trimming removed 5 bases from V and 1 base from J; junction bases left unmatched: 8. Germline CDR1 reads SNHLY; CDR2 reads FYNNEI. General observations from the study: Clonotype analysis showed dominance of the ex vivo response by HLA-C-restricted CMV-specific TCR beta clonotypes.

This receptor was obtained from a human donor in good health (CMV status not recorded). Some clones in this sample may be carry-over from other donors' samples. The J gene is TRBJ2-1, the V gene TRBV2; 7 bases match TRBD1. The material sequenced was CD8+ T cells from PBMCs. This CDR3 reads CASSYRGDLSYNEQFF. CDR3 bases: TGTGCCAGCAGTTACAGGGGCGACCTATCCTACAATGAGCAGTTCTTC.